The T cell receptor beta chain described here comes from a study of OX40 agonist ivuxolimab in advanced cancers. This table comes from immunoSEQ multiplex PCR, and its TCRdb copy is limited to in-frame clones, with some not included. The sample shows some 58,000 clones, around 88% of them seen only once. Trimming at V came to 1 base and at J to 1 base, leaving 4 bases not matched to a gene. From germline, CDR1 is SGHRS and CDR2 YFSETQ. The CDR3 contains 16 residues. General study points: Specificity for antigen went undetermined in the expanded peripheral T cells.

Comments on this clone: The target antigen is unknown.

The chain carries TRBV5-1 and TRBJ2-5; 10 positions match TRBD2. The receptor was isolated from an adult with an advanced solid tumor such as melanoma, head and neck, liver or kidney cancer. This sample comprised CD4+ or CD8+ T cells sorted from blood, obtained in a trial of the OX40 agonist ivuxolimab. The CDR3 is CASSLSPSGSQETQYF. Here the CDR3 DNA reads TGCGCCAGCAGCTTGTCTCCTAGCGGGAGCCAAGAGACCCAGTACTTC.